This T cell receptor (beta chain) was identified during a study of regulatory T cells in long-lasting Graves disease. The study, taken as a whole, reports: Persistent patients shared more public clonotypes (2,741) than newly diagnosed patients (under 1,000).

This clonotype was picked up many times. Its antigen is not known. The TCR beta library used iRepertoire HTBI primers with Arm-PCR amplification of CDR3. One entry per CDR3 protein, called by TCRdb with MiXCR from the multiplex PCR reads. This sample has 350,000 to 550,000 distinct CDR3 sequences; just under 15% occur once, and the top ten carry roughly 17%. Time point of the sample: newly diagnosed GD, antithyroid drugs for less than 3 months. The TCR library was prepared using RNA isolated from PBMCs. These data were also reused for a study on T cells in Graves' hyperthyroidism and ophthalmopathy.

The sequence derives from a woman under 40 with Graves disease. This material consisted of peripheral blood mononuclear cells (PBMCs), taken at new diagnosis, from a patient treated with antithyroid drugs.

CDR3 in amino acids: CASSARDRHLTNYGYTF. The CDR3 region has the DNA TGTGCCAGCAGCGCCCGGGACAGACACCTTACTAACTATGGCTACACCTTC. J is TRBJ1-2 and V is TRBV9; 7 positions match TRBD1. The CDR3 is made up of 17 amino acids. V trimming: 3 bases; J trimming: 0 bases; junction bases outside the gene matches: 11. Germline CDR1 and CDR2: SGDLS and YYNGEE.